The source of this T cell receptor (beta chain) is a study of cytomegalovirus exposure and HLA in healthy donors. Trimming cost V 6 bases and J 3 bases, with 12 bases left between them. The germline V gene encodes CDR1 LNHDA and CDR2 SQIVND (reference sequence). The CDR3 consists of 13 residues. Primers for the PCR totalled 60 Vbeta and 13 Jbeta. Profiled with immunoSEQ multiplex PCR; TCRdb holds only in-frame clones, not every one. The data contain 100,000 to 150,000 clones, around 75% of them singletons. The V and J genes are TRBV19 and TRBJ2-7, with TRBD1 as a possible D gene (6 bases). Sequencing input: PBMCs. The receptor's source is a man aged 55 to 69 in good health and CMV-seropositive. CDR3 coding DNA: TGTGCCAGTAGATCCGGGACAAACTACGAGCAGTACTTC. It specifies CASRSGTNYEQYF. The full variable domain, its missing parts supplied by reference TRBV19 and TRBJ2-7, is DGGITQSPKYLFRKEGQNVTLSCEQNLNHDAMYWYRQDPGQGLRLIYYSQIVNDFQKGDIAEGYSVSREKKESFPLTVTSAQKNPTAFYLCASRSGTNYEQYFGPGTRLTVT.